Listed below are T cell receptor beta chains from one sample, sequenced in a study of blood T cells in healthy people across ages. TCRdb re-called the 5' RACE reads with MiXCR, one entry per CDR3 protein. The table lists some 1.1 million distinct CDR3 sequences, more than 30% of them singletons. Input material: blood. The source is a man aged 18-30 years in good health. The CDR3 runs from the conserved cysteine through the conserved F or W. A D gene is named only where the DNA matches it firmly. Clone size is given for some rows only: seen once, a few or many times, or a class if the clone is expanded.

>TRBD1|TRBV6-2/TRBV6-3|few|TRBJ1-2
CASRRTGGKYGYTF
TGTGCCAGCAGACGGACAGGGGGCAAATATGGCTACACCTTC
>-|TRBV20-1|few|TRBJ1-2
CSARALPTRFNYGYTF
TGCAGTGCTAGAGCGCTCCCGACAAGGTTTAACTATGGCTACACCTTC
>TRBD1|TRBV28|few|TRBJ1-2
CASSLNYEGTVWYGYTF
TGTGCCAGCAGTTTAAATTACGAGGGGACAGTGTGGTATGGCTACACCTTC
>-|TRBV7-9|few|TRBJ2-4
CASSPRDGIAKNIQYF
TGTGCCAGCAGCCCCAGGGATGGGATAGCCAAAAACATTCAGTACTTC
>TRBD1|TRBV7-2|-|TRBJ2-1
CASSFDRGRPNEQFF
TGTGCCAGCAGCTTCGACAGGGGGCGCCCCAATGAGCAGTTCTTC
>-|TRBV4-1|-|TRBJ2-2
CASSQDSRNTAELFF
TGCGCCAGCAGCCAAGATTCGAGGAACACCGCGGAGCTGTTTTTT
>-|TRBV7-6|-|TRBJ2-5
CASSLRAGKETQYF
TGTGCCAGCAGCTTACGTGCAGGGAAAGAGACCCAGTACTTC
>-|TRBV12-3/TRBV12-4|-|TRBJ2-3
CASGWSSTRYF
TGTGCCAGCGGGTGGTCCAGTACGCGGTATTTT
>-|TRBV13|few|TRBJ1-2
CASSLGRAAYGYTF
TGTGCCAGCAGCTTAGGCCGAGCGGCTTATGGCTACACCTTC
>TRBD1|TRBV6-6|few|TRBJ2-7
CASRLDREDYEQYF
TGTGCCAGCAGATTGGACAGGGAGGACTACGAGCAGTACTTC
>-|TRBV24-1|-|TRBJ1-5
CATSDVSSRQPQHF
TGTGCCACCAGTGATGTCAGTTCTCGTCAGCCCCAGCATTTT
>-|TRBV6-5|few|TRBJ1-1
CASSLRRGRAEAFF
TGTGCCAGCAGTCTCCGCCGGGGGCGCGCTGAAGCTTTCTTT
>TRBD1|TRBV2|-|TRBJ2-1
CASGAVTGLNEQFF
TGTGCCAGCGGGGCTGTGACAGGGCTCAATGAGCAGTTCTTC
>-|TRBV20-1|-|TRBJ2-5
CSARGRTEGSETQYF
TGCAGTGCTAGAGGGAGGACAGAGGGGTCAGAGACCCAGTACTTC
>-|TRBV6-1|-|TRBJ1-1
CASSEAGARTEAFF
TGTGCCAGCAGTGAAGCAGGGGCGAGGACTGAAGCTTTCTTT
>-|TRBV12-3/TRBV12-4|-|TRBJ2-6
CASSPTASGANVLTF
TGTGCCAGCAGTCCTACGGCGTCTGGGGCCAACGTCCTGACTTTC
>TRBD2|TRBV7-3|few|TRBJ2-5
CASSLSPSGGTQTQYF
TGTGCCAGCAGCTTAAGTCCTAGCGGGGGGACGCAGACCCAGTACTTC